This record looks at one T cell receptor (beta chain) sequence and its context. The antigen is undetermined. The sample comes from a study of T cell responses to AZD1222 COVID-19 vaccine. Looked up from germline, CDR1 is MNHNS and CDR2 is SASEGT. This CDR3 has 16 amino acids. Trimming took off 2 bases at V and 4 bases at J, with 17 bases between the two ends. Study-level findings and limits: After two AZD1222 doses, spike-specific TCR breadth and depth rose versus day 0.

The repertoire was sequenced with immunoSEQ multiplex PCR; TCRdb's copy has only in-frame clones and lacks some. Altogether fewer than 150,000 clones are present, 75% to 95% being singletons, with the ten largest covering around 3.5%. The receptor comes from an adult in good health. The chain recombines TRBV6-1 with TRBJ1-1, with D perhaps matching TRBD1 (5 bases). The material sequenced was peripheral blood, taken on day 0 of AZD1222 vaccination. The CDR3 DNA sequence: TGTGCCAGCAGTGAATGGGACGGGGGGAGGGGCACTGAAGCTTTCTTT. Translating gives CASSEWDGGRGTEAFF.